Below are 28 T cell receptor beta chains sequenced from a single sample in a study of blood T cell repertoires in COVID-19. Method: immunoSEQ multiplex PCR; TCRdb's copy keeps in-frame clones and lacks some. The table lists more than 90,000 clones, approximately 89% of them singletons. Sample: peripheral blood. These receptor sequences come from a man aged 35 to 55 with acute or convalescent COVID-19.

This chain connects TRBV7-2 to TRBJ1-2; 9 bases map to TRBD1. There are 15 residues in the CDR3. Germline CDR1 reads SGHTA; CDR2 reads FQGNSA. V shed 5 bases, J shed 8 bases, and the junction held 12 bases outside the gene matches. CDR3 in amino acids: CASSHLGQGLDGYTF. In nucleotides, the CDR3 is TGTGCCAGCAGCCACCTGGGACAGGGCTTGGACGGCTACACCTTC.

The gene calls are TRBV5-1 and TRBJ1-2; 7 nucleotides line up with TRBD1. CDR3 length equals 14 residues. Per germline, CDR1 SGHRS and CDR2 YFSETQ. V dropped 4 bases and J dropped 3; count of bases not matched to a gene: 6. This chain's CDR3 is CASSPGTVDYGYTF. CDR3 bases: TGCGCCAGCAGCCCTGGGACAGTAGACTATGGCTACACCTTC.

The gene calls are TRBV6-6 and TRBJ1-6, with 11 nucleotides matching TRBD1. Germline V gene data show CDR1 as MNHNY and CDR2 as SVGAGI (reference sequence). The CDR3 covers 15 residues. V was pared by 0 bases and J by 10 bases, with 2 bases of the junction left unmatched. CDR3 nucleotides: TGTGCCAGCAGTTACTCGGGACAGGGGGAGTCACCCCTCCACTTT. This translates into CASSYSGQGESPLHF.

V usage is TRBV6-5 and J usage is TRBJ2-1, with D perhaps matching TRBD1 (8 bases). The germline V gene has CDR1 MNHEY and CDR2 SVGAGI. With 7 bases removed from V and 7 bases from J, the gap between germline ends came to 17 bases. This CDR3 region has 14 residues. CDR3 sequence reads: CASTQGASGNEQFF. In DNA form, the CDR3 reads TGTGCCAGCACCCAGGGGGCTAGCGGTAATGAGCAGTTCTTC.

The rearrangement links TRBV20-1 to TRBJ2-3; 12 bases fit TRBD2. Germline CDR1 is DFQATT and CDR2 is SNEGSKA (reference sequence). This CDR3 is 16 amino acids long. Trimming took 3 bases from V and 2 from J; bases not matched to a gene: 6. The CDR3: CSASGLAGGFTDTQYF. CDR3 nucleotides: TGCAGTGCTAGTGGCCTAGCGGGGGGGTTCACAGATACGCAGTATTTT.

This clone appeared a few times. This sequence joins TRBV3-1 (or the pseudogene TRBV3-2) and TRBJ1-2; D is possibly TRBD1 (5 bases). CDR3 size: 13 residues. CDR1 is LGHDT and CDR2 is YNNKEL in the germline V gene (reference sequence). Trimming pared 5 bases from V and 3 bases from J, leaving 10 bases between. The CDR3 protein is CASSSGRDYGYTF. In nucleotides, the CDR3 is TGTGCCAGCAGCTCGGGCAGGGACTATGGCTACACCTTC.

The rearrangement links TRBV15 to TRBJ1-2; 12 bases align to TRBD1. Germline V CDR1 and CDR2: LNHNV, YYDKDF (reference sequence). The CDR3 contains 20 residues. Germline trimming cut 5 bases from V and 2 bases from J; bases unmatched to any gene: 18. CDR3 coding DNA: TGTGCCACCAGCGCGCGGGACAGGGGGCGCTGGAAGGAGTTGAACTATGGCTACACCTTC. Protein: CATSARDRGRWKELNYGYTF.

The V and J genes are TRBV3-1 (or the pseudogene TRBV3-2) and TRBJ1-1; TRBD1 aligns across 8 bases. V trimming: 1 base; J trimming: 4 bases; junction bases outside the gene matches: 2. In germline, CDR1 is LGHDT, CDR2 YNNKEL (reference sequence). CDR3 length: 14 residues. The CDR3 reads CASSQVTGGTEAFF. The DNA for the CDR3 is TGTGCCAGCAGCCAAGTAACAGGGGGCACTGAAGCTTTCTTT.

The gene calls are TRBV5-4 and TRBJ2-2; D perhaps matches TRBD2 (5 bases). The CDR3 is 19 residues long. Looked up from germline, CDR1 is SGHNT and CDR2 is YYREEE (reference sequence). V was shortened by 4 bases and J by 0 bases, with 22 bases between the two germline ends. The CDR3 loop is CASSRGVGLTTANTGELFF. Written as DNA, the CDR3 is TGTGCCAGCAGCCGAGGCGTTGGACTTACCACCGCGAACACCGGGGAGCTGTTTTTT.

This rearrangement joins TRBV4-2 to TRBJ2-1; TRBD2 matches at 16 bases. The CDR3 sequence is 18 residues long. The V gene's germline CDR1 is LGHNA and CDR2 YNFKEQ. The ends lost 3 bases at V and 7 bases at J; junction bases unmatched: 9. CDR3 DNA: TGTGCCAGCAGCCAGGGGACTAGCGGGAGGGCACGGCCAAATGAGCAGTTCTTC. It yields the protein CASSQGTSGRARPNEQFF.

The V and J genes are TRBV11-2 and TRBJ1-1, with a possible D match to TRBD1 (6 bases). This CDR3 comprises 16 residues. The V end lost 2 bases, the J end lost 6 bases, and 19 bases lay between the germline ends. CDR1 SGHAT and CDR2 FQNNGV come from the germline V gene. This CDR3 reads CASSLRGGGILAEAFF. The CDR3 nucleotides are TGTGCCAGCAGCTTAAGGGGAGGGGGGATACTGGCTGAAGCTTTCTTT.

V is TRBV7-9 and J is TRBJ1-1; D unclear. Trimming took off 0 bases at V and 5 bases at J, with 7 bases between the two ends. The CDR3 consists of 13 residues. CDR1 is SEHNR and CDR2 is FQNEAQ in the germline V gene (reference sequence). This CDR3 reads CASSLAAGTEAFF. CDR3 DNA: TGTGCCAGCAGCTTAGCCGCGGGGACTGAAGCTTTCTTT.

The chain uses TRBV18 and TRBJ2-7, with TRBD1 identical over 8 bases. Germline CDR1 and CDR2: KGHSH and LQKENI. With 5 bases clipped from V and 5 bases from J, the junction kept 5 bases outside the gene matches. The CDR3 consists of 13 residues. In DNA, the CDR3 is TGTGCCAGCTCATTTGGACAGGGAGACGAGCAGTACTTC. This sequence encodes CASSFGQGDEQYF.

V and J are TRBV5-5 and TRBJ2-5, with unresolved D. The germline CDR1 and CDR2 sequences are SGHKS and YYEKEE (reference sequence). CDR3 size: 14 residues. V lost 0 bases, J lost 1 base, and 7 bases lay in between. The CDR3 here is CASSLVGTQETQYF. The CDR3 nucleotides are TGTGCCAGCAGCTTGGTGGGCACCCAAGAGACCCAGTACTTC. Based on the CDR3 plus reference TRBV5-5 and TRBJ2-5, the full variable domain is DAGVTQSPTHLIKTRGQQVTLRCSPISGHKSVSWYQQVLGQGPQFIFQYYEKEERGRGNFPDRFSARQFPNYSSELNVNALLLGDSALYLCASSLVGTQETQYFGPGTRLLVL.

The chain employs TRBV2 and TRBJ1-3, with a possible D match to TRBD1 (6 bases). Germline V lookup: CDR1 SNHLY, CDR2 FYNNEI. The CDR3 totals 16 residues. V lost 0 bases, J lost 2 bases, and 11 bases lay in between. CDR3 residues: CASSEAQSGAGNTIYF. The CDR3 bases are TGTGCCAGCAGTGAAGCGCAGTCAGGGGCTGGAAACACCATATATTTT.

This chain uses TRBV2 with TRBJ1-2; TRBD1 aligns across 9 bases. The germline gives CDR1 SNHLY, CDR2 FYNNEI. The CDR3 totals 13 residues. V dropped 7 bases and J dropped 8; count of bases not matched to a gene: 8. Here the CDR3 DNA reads TGTGCCAGCACTCGGACAGGGGTGACGGGCTACACCTTC. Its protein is CASTRTGVTGYTF.

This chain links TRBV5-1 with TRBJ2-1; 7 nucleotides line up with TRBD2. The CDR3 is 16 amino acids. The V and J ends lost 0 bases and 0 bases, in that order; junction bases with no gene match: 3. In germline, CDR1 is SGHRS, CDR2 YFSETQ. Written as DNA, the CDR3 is TGCGCCAGCAGCTTGGAGCCTAGCGGCTCCTACAATGAGCAGTTCTTC. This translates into CASSLEPSGSYNEQFF.

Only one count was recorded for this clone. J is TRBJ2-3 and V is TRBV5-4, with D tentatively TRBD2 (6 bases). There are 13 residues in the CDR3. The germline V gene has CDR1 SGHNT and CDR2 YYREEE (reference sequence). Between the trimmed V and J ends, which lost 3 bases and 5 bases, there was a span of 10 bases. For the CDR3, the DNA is TGTGCCAGCAGCTCAATGGGGGGAGATACGCAGTATTTT. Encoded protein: CASSSMGGDTQYF.

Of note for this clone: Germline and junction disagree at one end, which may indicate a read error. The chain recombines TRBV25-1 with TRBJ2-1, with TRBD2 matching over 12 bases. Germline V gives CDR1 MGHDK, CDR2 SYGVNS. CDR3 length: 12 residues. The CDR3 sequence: CASGTSGFPPLF. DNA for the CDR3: TGTGCCAGCGGGACTAGCGGGTTCCCTCCGCTCTTC.

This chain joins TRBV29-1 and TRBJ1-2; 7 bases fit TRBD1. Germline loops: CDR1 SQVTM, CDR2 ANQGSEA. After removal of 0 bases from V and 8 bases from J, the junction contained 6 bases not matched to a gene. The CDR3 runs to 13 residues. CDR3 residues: CSVEDQGVGGYTF. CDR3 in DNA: TGCAGCGTTGAAGACCAGGGGGTCGGCGGCTACACCTTC.

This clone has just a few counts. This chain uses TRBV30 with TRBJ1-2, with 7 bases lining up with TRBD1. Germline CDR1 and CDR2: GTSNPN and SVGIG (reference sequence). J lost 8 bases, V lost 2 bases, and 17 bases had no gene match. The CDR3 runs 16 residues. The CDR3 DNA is TGTGCCTGGAGTCCGTCGGCCGAGACAGGGTATCAGGGCTACACCTTC. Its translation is CAWSPSAETGYQGYTF.

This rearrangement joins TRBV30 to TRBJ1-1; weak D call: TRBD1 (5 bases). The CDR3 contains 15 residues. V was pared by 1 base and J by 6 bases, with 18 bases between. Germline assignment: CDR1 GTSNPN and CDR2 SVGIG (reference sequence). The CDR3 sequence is CAWSAPDKAGAEAFF. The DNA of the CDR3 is TGTGCCTGGAGTGCCCCTGACAAGGCGGGGGCTGAAGCTTTCTTT.

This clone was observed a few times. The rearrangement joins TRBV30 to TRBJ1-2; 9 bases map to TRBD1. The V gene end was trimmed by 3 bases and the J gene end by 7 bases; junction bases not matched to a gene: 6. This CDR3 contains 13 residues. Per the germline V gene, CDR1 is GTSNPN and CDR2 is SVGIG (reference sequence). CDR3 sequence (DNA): TGTGCCTGGAGGACAGGGGGTCGAAGTGGCTACACCTTC. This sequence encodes CAWRTGGRSGYTF.

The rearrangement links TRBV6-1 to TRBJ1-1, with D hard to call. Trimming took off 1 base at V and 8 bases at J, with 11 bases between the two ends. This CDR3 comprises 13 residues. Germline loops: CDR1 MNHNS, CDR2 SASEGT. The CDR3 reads CASSEDRVAEAFF. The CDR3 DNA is TGTGCCAGCAGTGAAGACCGAGTAGCAGAAGCTTTCTTT.

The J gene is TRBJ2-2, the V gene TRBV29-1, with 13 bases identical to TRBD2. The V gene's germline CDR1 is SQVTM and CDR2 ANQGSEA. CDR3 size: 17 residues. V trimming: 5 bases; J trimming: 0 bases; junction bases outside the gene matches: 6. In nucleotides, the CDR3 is TGCAGCGTTTCCGGGACTAGCGGGACATCGAACACCGGGGAGCTGTTTTTT. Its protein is CSVSGTSGTSNTGELFF.

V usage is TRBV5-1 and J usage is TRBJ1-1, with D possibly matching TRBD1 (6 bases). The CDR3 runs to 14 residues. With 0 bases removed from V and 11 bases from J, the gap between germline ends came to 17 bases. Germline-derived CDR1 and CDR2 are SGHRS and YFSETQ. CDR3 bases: TGCGCCAGCAGCTTGGTTCAGGGGACGTCCTACGCTTTCTTT. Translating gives CASSLVQGTSYAFF.

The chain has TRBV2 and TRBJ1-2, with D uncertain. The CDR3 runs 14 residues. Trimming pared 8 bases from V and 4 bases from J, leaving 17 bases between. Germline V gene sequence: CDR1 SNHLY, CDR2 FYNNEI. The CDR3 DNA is TGTGCCAGCGTTCGGGTCGAGATGACCTATGGCTACACCTTC. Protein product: CASVRVEMTYGYTF. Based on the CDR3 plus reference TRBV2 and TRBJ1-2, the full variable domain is EPEVTQTPSHQVTQMGQEVILRCVPISNHLYFYWYRQILGQKVEFLVSFYNNEISEKSEIFDDQFSVERPDGSNFTLKIRSTKLEDSAMYFCASVRVEMTYGYTFGSGTRLTVV.

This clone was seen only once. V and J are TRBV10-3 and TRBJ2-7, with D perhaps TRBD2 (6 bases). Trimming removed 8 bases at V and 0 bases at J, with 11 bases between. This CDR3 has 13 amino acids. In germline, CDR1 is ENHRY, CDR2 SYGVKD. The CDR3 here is CAIGTAYSYEQYF. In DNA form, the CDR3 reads TGTGCCATCGGGACTGCCTACTCCTACGAGCAGTACTTC.